This T cell receptor beta chain appears in the sequencing data of a study of blood T cell repertoires in COVID-19. Study context: Specimens from acute and convalescent COVID-19 originated in the United States, Italy and Spain. T cells, B-cell-depleted T cells, or PBMCs provided the cDNA or gDNA that served as material.

In its sample, this clone was seen once. The CDR3 runs to 15 residues. Trimming took off 4 bases at V and 1 base at J, with 12 bases between the two ends. The germline V gene has CDR1 SNHLY and CDR2 FYNNEI. Profiled with immunoSEQ multiplex PCR; TCRdb holds only in-frame clones, not every one. Counted here are about 96,000 clones, about 90% occurring once; the ten biggest clones make up around 4.2%. The specimen sequenced was peripheral blood. The TCR was taken from a human donor with COVID-19, enrolled during active disease. The donor label of this sample is uncertain. This chain joins TRBV2 and TRBJ2-3, with TRBD2 as a possible D gene (6 bases). The CDR3: CASSVSRGRTDTQYF. The CDR3 nucleotides are TGTGCCAGCAGTGTGTCGCGGGGACGCACAGATACGCAGTATTTT.